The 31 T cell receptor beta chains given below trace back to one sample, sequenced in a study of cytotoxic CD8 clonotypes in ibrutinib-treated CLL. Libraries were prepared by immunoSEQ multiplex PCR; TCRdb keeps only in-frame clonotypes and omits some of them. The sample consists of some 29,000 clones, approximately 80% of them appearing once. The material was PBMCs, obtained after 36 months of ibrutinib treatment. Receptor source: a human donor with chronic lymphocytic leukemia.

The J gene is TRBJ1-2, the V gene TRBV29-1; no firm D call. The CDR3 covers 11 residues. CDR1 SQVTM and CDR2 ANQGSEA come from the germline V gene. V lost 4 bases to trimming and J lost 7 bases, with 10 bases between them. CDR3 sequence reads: CSVVDGGGYTF. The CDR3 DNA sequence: TGCAGCGTTGTTGACGGCGGTGGCTACACCTTC.

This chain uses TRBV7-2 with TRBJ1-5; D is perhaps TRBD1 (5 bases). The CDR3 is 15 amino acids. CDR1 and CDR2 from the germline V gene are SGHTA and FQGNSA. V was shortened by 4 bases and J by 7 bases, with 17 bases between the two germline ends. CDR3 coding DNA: TGTGCCAGCAGCTCTCCCCCCCCGGGGGGGCAGCCCCAGCATTTT. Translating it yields CASSSPPPGGQPQHF.

The CDR3 loop is CAIVRRLPGRMANVLTF. CDR3 DNA sequence: TGTGCCATTGTCAGGAGATTACCGGGGCGGATGGCCAACGTCCTGACTTTC. This chain connects TRBV11-2 to TRBJ2-6, with D possibly called TRBD1 or TRBD2 (5 bases each). Germline V gene data show CDR1 as SGHAT and CDR2 as FQNNGV. The CDR3 sequence is 17 residues long. Trimming took 10 bases from V and 6 from J, leaving 25 bases between them.

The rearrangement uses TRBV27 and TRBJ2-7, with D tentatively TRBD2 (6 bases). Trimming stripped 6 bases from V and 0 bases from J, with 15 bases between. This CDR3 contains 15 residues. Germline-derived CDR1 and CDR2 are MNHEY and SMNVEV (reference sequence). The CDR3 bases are TGTGCCAGCAGACGCGGGACGGATAACTCCTACGAGCAGTACTTC. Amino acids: CASRRGTDNSYEQYF.

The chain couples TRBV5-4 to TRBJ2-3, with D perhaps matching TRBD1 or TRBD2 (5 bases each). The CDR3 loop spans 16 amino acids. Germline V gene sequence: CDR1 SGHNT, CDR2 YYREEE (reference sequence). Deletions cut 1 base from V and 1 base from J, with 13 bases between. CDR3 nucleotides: TGTGCCAGCAGCTTGAAGGGGAGAGCGGGCACAGATACGCAGTATTTT. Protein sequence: CASSLKGRAGTDTQYF.

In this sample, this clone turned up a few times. Written as DNA, the CDR3 is TGTGCCAGCAGCCCGACAGGGATCGACTATGGCTACACCTTC. This encodes CASSPTGIDYGYTF. The rearrangement uses TRBV7-3 and TRBJ1-2; the match to TRBD1 covers 7 bases. The germline CDR1 and CDR2 sequences are SGHTA and FQGTGA. The CDR3 covers 14 residues. V shed 5 bases, J shed 3 bases, and the junction held 6 bases outside the gene matches.

The CDR3 coding sequence is TGTGCCAGCAGCCAACAGGGGATTAATGGAGAGACCCAGTACTTC. It codes for CASSQQGINGETQYF. The V and J genes are TRBV7-7 and TRBJ2-5, with 7 bases that match TRBD1. The length of the CDR3 is 15 residues. Germline lookup yields CDR1 SSHAT and CDR2 FNYEAQ (reference sequence). J was trimmed by 4 bases and V by 5 bases; bases with no gene match: 10.

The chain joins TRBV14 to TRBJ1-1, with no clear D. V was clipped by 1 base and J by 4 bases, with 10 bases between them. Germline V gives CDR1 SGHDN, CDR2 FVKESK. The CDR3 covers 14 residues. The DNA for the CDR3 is TGTGCCAGCAGCCAAGGGAGGTGGCTCACTGAAGCTTTCTTT. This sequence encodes CASSQGRWLTEAFF.

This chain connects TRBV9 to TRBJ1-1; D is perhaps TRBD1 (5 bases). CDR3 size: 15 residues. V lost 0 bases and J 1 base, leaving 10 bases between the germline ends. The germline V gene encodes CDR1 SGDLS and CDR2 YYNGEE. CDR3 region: CASSVGGLQNTEAFF. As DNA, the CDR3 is TGTGCCAGCAGCGTAGGGGGACTACAGAACACTGAAGCTTTCTTT.

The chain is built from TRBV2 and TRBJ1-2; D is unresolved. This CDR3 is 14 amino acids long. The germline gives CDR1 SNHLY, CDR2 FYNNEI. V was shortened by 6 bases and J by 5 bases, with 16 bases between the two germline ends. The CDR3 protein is CASSPVGLGYGYTF. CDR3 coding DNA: TGTGCCAGCAGCCCGGTTGGTCTTGGGTATGGCTACACCTTC.

The DNA for the CDR3 is TGCGCCAGCAGCGGCGGACAGGGTGTTGTGGCCTACGAGCAGTACTTC. Translation gives CASSGGQGVVAYEQYF. The genes are TRBV5-1 and TRBJ2-7; 8 bases are shared with TRBD1. Germline V gene sequence: CDR1 SGHRS, CDR2 YFSETQ. This CDR3 comprises 16 residues. Trimming at V came to 4 bases and at J to 2 bases, leaving 11 bases not matched to a gene.

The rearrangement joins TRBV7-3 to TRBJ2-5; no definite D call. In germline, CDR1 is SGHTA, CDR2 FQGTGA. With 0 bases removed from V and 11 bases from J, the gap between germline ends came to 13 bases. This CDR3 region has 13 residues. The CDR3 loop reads CASSLTIGGEQYF. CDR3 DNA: TGTGCCAGCAGCTTAACGATCGGCGGAGAGCAGTACTTC. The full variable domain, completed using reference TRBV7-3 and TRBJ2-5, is GAGVSQTPSNKVTEKGKYVELRCDPISGHTALYWYRQSLGQGPEFLIYFQGTGAADDSGLPNDRFFAVRPEGSVSTLKIQRTERGDSAVYLCASSLTIGGEQYFGPGTRLLVL.

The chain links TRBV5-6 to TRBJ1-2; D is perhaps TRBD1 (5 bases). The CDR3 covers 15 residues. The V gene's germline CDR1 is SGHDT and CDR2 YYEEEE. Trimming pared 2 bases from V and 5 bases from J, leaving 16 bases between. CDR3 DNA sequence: TGTGCCAGCAGCTTAGTCAGGGACCTTGTATATGGCTACACCTTC. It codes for CASSLVRDLVYGYTF.

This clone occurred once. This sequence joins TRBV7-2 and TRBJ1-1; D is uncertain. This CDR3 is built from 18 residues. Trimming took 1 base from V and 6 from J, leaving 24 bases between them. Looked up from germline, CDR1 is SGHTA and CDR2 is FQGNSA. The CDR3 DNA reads TGTGCCAGCAGCTTAGTGTGGATAGGGTTTAGTGGGTCTTCTGAAGCTTTCTTT. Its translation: CASSLVWIGFSGSSEAFF.

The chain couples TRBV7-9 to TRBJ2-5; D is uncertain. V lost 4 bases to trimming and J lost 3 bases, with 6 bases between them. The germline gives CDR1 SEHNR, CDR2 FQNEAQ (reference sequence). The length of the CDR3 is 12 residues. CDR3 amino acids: CASSSQKETQYF. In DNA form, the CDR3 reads TGTGCCAGCAGCTCCCAAAAAGAGACCCAGTACTTC.

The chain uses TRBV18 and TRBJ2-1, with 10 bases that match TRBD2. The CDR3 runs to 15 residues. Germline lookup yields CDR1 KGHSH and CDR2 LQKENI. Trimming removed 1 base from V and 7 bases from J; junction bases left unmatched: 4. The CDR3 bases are TGTGCCAGCTCACCACGAGCGGGGGGGCCAAATGAGCAGTTCTTC. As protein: CASSPRAGGPNEQFF.

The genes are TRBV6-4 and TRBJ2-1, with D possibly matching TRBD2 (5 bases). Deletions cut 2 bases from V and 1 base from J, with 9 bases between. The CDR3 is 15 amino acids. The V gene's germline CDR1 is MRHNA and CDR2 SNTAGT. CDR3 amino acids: CASSDGGQSYNEQFF. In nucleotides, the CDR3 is TGTGCCAGCAGTGACGGAGGTCAGTCCTACAATGAGCAGTTCTTC.

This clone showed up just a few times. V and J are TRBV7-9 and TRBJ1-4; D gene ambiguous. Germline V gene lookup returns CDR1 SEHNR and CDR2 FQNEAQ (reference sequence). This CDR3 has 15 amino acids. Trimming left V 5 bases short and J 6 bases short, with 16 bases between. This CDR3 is CASSLTVGWDEKLFF. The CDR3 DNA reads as TGTGCCAGCAGCCTGACCGTTGGGTGGGATGAAAAACTGTTTTTT.

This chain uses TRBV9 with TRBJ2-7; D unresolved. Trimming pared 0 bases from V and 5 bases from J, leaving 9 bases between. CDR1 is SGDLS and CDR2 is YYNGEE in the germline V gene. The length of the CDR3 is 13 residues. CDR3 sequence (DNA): TGTGCCAGCAGCGTAGAGGTAGGGAACGAGCAGTACTTC. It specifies CASSVEVGNEQYF.

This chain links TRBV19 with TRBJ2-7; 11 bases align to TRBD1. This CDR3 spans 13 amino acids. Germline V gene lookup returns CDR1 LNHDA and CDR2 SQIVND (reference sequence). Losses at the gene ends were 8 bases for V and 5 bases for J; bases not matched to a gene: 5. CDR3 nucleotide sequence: TGTGCCAGTGGACAGGGGGCTGGGGACGAGCAGTACTTC. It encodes CASGQGAGDEQYF. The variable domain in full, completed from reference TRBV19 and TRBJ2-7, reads DGGITQSPKYLFRKEGQNVTLSCEQNLNHDAMYWYRQDPGQGLRLIYYSQIVNDFQKGDIAEGYSVSREKKESFPLTVTSAQKNPTAFYLCASGQGAGDEQYFGPGTRLTVT.

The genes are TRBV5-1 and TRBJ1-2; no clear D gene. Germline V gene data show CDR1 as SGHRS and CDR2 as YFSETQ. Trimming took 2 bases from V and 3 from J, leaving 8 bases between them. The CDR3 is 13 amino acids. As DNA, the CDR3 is TGCGCCAGCAGCTTTACCCGGGACTATGGCTACACCTTC. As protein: CASSFTRDYGYTF. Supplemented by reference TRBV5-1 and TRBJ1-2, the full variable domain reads KAGVTQTPRYLIKTRGQQVTLSCSPISGHRSVSWYQQTPGQGLQFLFEYFSETQRNKGNFPGRFSGRQFSNSRSEMNVSTLELGDSALYLCASSFTRDYGYTFGSGTRLTVV.

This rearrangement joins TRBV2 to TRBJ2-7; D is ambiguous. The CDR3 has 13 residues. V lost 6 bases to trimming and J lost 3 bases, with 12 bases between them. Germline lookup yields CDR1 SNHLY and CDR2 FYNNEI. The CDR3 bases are TGTGCCAGCAGCGACGTCGTCAGCTACGAGCAGTACTTC. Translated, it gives CASSDVVSYEQYF.

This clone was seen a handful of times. The CDR3 loop is CASSPFNTLRDQAFF. The CDR3 DNA reads TGTGCCAGCAGCCCCTTCAATACTCTCAGGGATCAGGCTTTCTTT. This sequence joins TRBV7-6 and TRBJ1-1; perhaps TRBD1 as D (5 bases). V was clipped by 5 bases and J by 11 bases, with 24 bases between them. Per the germline V gene, CDR1 is SGHVS and CDR2 is FNYEAQ. This CDR3 has 15 amino acids.

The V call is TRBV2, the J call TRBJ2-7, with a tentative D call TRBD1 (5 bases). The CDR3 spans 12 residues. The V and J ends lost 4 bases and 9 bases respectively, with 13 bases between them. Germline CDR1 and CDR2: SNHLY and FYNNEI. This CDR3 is CASSVAGQGQYF. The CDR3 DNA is TGTGCCAGCAGTGTTGCAGGACAAGGGCAGTACTTC.

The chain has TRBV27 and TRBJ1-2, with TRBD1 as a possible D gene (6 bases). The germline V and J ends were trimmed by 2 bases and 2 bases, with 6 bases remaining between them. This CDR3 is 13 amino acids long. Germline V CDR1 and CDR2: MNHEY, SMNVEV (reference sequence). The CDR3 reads CASSLTGNYGYTF. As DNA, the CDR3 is TGTGCCAGCAGTTTAACAGGGAACTATGGCTACACCTTC.

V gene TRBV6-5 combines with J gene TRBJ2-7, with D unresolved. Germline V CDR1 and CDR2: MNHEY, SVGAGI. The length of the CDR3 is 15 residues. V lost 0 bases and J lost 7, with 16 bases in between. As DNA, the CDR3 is TGTGCCAGCAGTTACTCGTCTCCTCGACTGGTTGAGCAGTACTTC. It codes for CASSYSSPRLVEQYF.

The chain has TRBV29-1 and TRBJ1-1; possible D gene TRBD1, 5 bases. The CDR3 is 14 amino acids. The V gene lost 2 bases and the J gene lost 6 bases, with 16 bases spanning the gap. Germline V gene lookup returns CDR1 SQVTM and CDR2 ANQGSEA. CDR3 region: CSVERQNLGAEAFF. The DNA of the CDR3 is TGCAGCGTTGAAAGACAGAATTTGGGCGCTGAAGCTTTCTTT.

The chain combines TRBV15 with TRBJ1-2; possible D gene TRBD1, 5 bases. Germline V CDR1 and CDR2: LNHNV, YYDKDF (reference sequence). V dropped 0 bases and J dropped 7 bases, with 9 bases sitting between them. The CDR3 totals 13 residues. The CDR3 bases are TGTGCCACCAGCAGAGAGGAAGGGACTGGCTACACCTTC. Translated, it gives CATSREEGTGYTF. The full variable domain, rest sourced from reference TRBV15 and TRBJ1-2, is DAMVIQNPRYQVTQFGKPVTLSCSQTLNHNVMYWYQQKSSQAPKLLFHYYDKDFNNEADTPDNFQSRRPNTSFCFLDIRSPGLGDTAMYLCATSREEGTGYTFGSGTRLTVV.

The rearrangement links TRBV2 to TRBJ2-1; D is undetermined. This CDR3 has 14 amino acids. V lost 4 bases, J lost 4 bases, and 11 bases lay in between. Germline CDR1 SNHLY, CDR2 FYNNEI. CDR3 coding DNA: TGTGCCAGCAGTGGGATGGGCATTTACAATGAGCAGTTCTTC. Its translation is CASSGMGIYNEQFF.

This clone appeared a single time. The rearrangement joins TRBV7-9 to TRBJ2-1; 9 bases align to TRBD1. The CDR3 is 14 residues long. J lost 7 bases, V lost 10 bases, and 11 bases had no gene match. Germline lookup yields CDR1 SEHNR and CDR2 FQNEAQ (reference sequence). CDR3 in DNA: TGTGCCATGGGGACAGGGAGGTTCTCTAATGAGCAGTTCTTC. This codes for CAMGTGRFSNEQFF.

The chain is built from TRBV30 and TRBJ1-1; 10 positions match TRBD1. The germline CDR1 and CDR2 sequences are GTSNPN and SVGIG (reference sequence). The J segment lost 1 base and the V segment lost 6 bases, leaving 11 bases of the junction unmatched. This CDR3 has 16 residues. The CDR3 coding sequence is TGTGCCTGTACCCCGCCGGGACAGGGGAAGAACACTGAAGCTTTCTTT. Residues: CACTPPGQGKNTEAFF.